The next 6 T cell receptor beta chains were all read from a single sample in a study of blood T cell repertoires in COVID-19. The protocol was immunoSEQ multiplex PCR, while the TCRdb copy is restricted to in-frame clones and leaves out a portion. Of 110,000 or so clones detected, approximately 80% appear once; the ten largest clones hold 6% to 7%. The sample comprised peripheral blood. The receptor source for this set is a woman in her fifties or sixties with acute or convalescent COVID-19.

CDR3 nucleotides: TGTGCCAGCAGCTTGAGGACAGCCGCTGGCTACACCTTC. Translated, it gives CASSLRTAAGYTF. The chain links TRBV5-6 to TRBJ1-2; tentative D call: TRBD1 (6 bases). The CDR3 sequence is 13 residues long. V was trimmed by 1 base and J by 7 bases, leaving 11 bases between them. Germline CDR1 and CDR2: SGHDT and YYEEEE.

This clone appeared a single time. The chain has TRBV5-6 and TRBJ1-2, with TRBD1 matching 9 bases. The germline gives CDR1 SGHDT, CDR2 YYEEEE. This CDR3 comprises 19 residues. Losses at the gene ends were 5 bases for V and 2 bases for J; bases not matched to a gene: 19. The CDR3 sequence is CASRPGGFTGQGTNYGYTF. The CDR3 nucleotides read TGTGCCAGCAGACCCGGGGGCTTCACCGGACAGGGGACAAACTATGGCTACACCTTC.

This chain links TRBV7-9 with TRBJ1-6; TRBD1 aligns across 7 bases. The length of the CDR3 is 15 residues. After removal of 1 base from V and 10 bases from J, the junction contained 7 bases not matched to a gene. Germline-derived CDR1 and CDR2 are SEHNR and FQNEAQ (reference sequence). The CDR3: CASSLEAAGGSPLHF. The CDR3 nucleotides are TGTGCCAGCAGCTTAGAAGCGGCAGGGGGGTCACCCCTCCACTTT.

V gene TRBV19 combines with J gene TRBJ1-5; 10 nucleotides agree with TRBD1. The CDR3 length is 15 residues. CDR1 is LNHDA and CDR2 is SQIVND in the germline V gene (reference sequence). Unmatched junction bases numbered 3, after V lost 1 base and J lost 6 bases. The CDR3 region is CASSIGRQGAQPQHF. The CDR3 DNA is TGTGCCAGTAGTATAGGAAGACAGGGGGCTCAGCCCCAGCATTTT.

V is TRBV2 and J is TRBJ1-1; 12 bases are shared with TRBD1. CDR3 length: 14 residues. With V trimmed by 4 bases and J by 6 bases, 3 bases remained unmatched. CDR1 is SNHLY and CDR2 is FYNNEI in the germline V gene. CDR3 DNA: TGTGCCAGCAGTGCGGGGGACAGGGGGCCTGAAGCTTTCTTT. Its protein product is CASSAGDRGPEAFF.

V is TRBV4-1 and J is TRBJ1-1; D gene uncertain. The ends were cut back, 1 base at V and 0 bases at J, with 9 bases in the middle. The V gene's germline CDR1 is MGHRA and CDR2 YSYEKL. The CDR3 is 15 amino acids. CDR3 sequence (DNA): TGCGCCAGCAGCCAAGCGGCGGAAATGAACACTGAAGCTTTCTTT. As protein: CASSQAAEMNTEAFF.